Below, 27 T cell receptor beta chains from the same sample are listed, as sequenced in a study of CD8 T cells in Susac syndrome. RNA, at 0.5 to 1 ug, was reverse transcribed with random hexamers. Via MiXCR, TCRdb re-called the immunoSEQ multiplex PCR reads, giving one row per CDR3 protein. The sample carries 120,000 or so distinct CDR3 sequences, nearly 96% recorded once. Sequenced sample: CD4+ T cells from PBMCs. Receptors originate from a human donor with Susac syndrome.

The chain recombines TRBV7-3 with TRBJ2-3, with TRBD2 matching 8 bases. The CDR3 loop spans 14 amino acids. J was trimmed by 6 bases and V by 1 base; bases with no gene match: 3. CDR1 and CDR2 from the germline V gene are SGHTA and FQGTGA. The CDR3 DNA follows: TGTGCCAGCAGCTTAAAAGCGGGAGTGGATACGCAGTATTTT. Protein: CASSLKAGVDTQYF.

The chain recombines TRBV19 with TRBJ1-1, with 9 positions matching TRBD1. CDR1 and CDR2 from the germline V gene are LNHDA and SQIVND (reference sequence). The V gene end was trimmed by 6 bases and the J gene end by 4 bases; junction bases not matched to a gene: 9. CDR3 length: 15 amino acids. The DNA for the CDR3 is TGTGCCAGTAGGGACAGGGGCTTCTGGAGCACTGAAGCTTTCTTT. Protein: CASRDRGFWSTEAFF.

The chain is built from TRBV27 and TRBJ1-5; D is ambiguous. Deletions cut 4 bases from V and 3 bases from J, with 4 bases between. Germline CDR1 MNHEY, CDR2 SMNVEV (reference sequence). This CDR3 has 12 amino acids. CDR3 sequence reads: CASSSINQPQHF. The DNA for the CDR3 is TGTGCCAGCAGTTCCATCAATCAGCCCCAGCATTTT.

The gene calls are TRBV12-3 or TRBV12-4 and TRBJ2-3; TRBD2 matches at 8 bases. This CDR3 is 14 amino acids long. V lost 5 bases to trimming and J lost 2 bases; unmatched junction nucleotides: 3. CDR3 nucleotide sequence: TGTGCCAGCAGTCATAGCGGGAACACAGATACGCAGTATTTT. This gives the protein CASSHSGNTDTQYF.

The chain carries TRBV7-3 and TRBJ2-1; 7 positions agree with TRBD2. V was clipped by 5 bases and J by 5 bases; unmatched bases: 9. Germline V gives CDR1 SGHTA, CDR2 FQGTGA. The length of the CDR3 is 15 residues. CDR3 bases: TGTGCCAGCAGCCCCCAGGCTAGCGGAAACAATGAGCAGTTCTTC. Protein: CASSPQASGNNEQFF.

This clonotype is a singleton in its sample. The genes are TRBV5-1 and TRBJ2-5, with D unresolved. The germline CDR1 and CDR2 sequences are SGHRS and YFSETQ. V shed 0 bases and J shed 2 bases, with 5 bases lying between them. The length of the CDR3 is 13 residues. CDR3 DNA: TGCGCCAGCAGCTTGGCTTATCAAGAGACCCAGTACTTC. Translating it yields CASSLAYQETQYF.

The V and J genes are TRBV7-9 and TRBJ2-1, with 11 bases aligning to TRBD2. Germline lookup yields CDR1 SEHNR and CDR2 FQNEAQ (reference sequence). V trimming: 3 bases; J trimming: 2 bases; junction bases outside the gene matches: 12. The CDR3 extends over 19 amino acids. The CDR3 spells CASSFTGIASGRTYNEQFF. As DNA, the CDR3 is TGTGCCAGCAGCTTCACAGGGATTGCTAGCGGGAGGACCTACAATGAGCAGTTCTTC.

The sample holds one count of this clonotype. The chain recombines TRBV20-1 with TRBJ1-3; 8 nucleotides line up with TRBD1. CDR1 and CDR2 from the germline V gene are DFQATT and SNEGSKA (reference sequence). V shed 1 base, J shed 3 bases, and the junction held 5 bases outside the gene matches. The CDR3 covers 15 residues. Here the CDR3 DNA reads TGCAGTGCTAGAGGGACAGGGTTGGATGGAAACACCATATATTTT. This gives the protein CSARGTGLDGNTIYF.

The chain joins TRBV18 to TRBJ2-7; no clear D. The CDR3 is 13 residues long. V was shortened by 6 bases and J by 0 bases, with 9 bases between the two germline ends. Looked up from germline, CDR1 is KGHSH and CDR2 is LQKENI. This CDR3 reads CASSLGISYEQYF. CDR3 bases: TGTGCCAGCTCTCTAGGGATCTCCTACGAGCAGTACTTC.

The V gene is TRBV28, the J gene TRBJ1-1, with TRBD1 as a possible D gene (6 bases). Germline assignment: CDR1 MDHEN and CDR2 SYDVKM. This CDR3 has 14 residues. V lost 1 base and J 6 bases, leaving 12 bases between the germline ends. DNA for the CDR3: TGTGCCAGCAGTTTATTCGCCAGGGGTGCTGAAGCTTTCTTT. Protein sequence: CASSLFARGAEAFF.

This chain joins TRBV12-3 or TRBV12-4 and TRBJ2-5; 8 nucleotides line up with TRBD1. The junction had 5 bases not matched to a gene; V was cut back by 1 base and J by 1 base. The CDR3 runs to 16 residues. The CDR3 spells CASSLVTGAAQETQYF. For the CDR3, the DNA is TGTGCCAGCAGTTTAGTGACAGGGGCCGCCCAAGAGACCCAGTACTTC.

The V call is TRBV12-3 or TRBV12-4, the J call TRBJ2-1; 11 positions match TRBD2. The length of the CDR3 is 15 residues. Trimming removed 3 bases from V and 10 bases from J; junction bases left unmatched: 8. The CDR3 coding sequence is TGTGCCAGCAGTTTCGTTCCCGGGACTAGCGGCGAGCAGTTCTTC. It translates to CASSFVPGTSGEQFF.

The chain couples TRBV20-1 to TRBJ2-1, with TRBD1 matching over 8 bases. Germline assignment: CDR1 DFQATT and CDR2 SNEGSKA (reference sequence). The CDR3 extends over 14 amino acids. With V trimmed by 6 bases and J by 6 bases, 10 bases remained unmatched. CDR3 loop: CSAERTGSTNEQFF. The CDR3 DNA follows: TGCAGTGCGGAAAGGACAGGGAGTACCAATGAGCAGTTCTTC.

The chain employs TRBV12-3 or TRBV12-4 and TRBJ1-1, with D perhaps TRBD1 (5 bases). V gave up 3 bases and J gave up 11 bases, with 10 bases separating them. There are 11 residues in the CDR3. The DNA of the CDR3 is TGTGCCAGCAGTTTGGGGGGAGATGCTTTCTTT. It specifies CASSLGGDAFF.

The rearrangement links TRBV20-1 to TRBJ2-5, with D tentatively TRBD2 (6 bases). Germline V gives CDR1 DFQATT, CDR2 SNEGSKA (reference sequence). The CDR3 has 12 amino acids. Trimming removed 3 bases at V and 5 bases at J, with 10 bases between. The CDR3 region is CSASGRLETQYF. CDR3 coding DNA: TGCAGTGCTAGCGGGAGACTGGAGACCCAGTACTTC.

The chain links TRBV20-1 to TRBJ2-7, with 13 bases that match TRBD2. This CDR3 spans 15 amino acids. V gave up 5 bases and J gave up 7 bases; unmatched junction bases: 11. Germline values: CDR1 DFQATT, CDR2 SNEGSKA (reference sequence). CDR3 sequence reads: CSARRLAGGSGEQYF. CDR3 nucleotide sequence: TGCAGTGCTCGCCGACTAGCGGGAGGATCAGGGGAGCAGTACTTC.

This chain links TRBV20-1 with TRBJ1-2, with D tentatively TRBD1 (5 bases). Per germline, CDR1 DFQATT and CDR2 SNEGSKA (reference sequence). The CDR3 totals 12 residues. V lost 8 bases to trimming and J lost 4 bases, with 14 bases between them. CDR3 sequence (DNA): TGCAGTTCAGGCCAGGGCCCCTATGGCTACACCTTC. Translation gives CSSGQGPYGYTF.

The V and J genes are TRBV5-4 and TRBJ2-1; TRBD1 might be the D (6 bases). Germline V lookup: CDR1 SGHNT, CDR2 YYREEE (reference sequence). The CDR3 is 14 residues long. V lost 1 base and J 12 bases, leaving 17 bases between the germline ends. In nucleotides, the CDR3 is TGTGCCAGCAGCTTGTTACAGGGCGGCCCCCGGCAGTTCTTC. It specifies CASSLLQGGPRQFF. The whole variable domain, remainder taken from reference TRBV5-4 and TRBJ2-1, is ETGVTQSPTHLIKTRGQQVTLRCSSQSGHNTVSWYQQALGQGPQFIFQYYREEENGRGNFPPRFSGLQFPNYSSELNVNALELDDSALYLCASSLLQGGPRQFFGPGTRLTVL.

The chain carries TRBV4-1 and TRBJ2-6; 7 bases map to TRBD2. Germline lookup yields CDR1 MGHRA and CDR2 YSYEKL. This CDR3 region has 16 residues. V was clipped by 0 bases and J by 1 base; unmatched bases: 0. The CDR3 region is CASSQEAGSGANVLTF. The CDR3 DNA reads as TGCGCCAGCAGCCAAGAAGCGGGATCTGGGGCCAACGTCCTGACTTTC.

CDR3 coding DNA: TGTGCCAGCAGCTTATCTGGGGGAAACACCATATATTTT. Its protein is CASSLSGGNTIYF. This chain joins TRBV7-3 and TRBJ1-3; D gene unclear. The V and J ends lost 2 bases and 4 bases respectively, with 6 bases between them. CDR1 is SGHTA and CDR2 is FQGTGA in the germline V gene. The CDR3 extends over 13 amino acids.

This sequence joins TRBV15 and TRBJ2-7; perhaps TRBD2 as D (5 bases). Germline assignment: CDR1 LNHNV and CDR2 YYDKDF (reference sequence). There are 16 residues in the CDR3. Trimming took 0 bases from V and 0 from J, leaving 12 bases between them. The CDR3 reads CATSRDRGIFSYEQYF. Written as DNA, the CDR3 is TGTGCCACCAGCAGAGATAGAGGGATTTTCTCCTACGAGCAGTACTTC.

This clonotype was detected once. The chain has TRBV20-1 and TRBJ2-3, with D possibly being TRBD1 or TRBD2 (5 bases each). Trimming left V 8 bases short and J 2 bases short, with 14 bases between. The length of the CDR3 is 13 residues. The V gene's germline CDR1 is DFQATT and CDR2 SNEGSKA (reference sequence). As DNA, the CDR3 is TGCAGTCCCCTGCCGGGACCCACAGATACGCAGTATTTT. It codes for CSPLPGPTDTQYF.

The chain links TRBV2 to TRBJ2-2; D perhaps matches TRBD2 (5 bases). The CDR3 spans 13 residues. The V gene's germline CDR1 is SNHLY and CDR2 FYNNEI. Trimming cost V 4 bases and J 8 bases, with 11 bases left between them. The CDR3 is CASSAAGIGELFF. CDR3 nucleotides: TGTGCCAGCAGTGCCGCCGGGATTGGGGAGCTGTTTTTT.

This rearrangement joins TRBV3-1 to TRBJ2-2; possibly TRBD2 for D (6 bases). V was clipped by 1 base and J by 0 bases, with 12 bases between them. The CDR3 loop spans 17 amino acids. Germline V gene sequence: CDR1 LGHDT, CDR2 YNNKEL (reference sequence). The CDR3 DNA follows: TGTGCCAGCAGCCAAGTCGCTTCTAGCGCGAACACCGGGGAGCTGTTTTTT. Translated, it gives CASSQVASSANTGELFF.

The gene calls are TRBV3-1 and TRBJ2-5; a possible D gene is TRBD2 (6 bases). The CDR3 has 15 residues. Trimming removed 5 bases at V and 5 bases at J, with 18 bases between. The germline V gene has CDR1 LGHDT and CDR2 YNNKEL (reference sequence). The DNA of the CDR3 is TGTGCCAGCAGCATCCCGGGGGACCGGCGCGAGACCCAGTACTTC. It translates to CASSIPGDRRETQYF.

The CDR3 sequence: CASSFRTGNTEAFF. The DNA for the CDR3 is TGTGCCAGCAGTTTCCGGACAGGGAACACTGAAGCTTTCTTT. The chain combines TRBV6-5 with TRBJ1-1; TRBD1 matches at 7 bases. The trim removed 4 bases at V and 1 base at J, leaving 3 bases unmatched. Germline V CDR1 and CDR2: MNHEY, SVGAGI. The CDR3 loop spans 14 amino acids.

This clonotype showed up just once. The CDR3 region is CASSLLLAGYNEQFF. The CDR3 DNA is TGTGCCAGCTCACTCTTACTAGCGGGTTACAATGAGCAGTTCTTC. The chain recombines TRBV18 with TRBJ2-1, with TRBD2 identical over 9 bases. CDR1 and CDR2 (germline): KGHSH, LQKENI. The CDR3 spans 15 residues. Unmatched junction bases numbered 5, after V lost 4 bases and J lost 4 bases. The complete variable domain, with remaining parts taken from reference TRBV18 and TRBJ2-1, reads NAGVMQNPRHLVRRRGQEARLRCSPMKGHSHVYWYRQLPEEGLKFMVYLQKENIIDESGMPKERFSAEFPKEGPSILRIQQVVRGDSAAYFCASSLLLAGYNEQFFGPGTRLTVL.